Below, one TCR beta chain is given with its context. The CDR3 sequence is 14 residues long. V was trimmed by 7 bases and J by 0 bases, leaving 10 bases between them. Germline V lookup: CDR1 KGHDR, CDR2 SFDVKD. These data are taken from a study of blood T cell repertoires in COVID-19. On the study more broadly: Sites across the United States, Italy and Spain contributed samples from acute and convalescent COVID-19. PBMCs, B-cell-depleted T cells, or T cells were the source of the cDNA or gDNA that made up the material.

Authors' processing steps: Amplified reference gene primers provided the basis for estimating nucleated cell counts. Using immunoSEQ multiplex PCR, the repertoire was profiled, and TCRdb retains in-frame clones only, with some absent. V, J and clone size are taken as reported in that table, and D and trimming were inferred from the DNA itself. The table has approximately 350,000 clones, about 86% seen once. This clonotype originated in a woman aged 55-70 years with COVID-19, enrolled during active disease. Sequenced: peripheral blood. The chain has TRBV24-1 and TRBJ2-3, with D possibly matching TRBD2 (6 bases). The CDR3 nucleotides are TGTGCCACCAGGGGGACTTCTAGCACAGATACGCAGTATTTT. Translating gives CATRGTSSTDTQYF.